Shown below are 17 T cell receptor beta chains from a single sample sequenced in a study of T cell responses to AZD1222 COVID-19 vaccine. Clones were read by immunoSEQ multiplex PCR, and TCRdb kept only the in-frame ones, dropping some. The profile shows some 64,000 clones, about 89% of them singletons. The specimen comprised peripheral blood, sampled 28 days after the second dose of the MenACWY control vaccine. The receptors derive from an adult who received the MenACWY meningococcal vaccine as a control.

As to this clone: The junction departs from the called germline gene at one end, perhaps through a read error. This chain connects TRBV6-5 to TRBJ1-3; no clear D. Germline values: CDR1 MNHEY, CDR2 SVGAGI. This CDR3 region has 16 residues. The DNA for the CDR3 is TGTGCCAGCAGTCACTCGGGGAACCTCTCTGGAAACACCATATATTTT. Its protein is CASSHSGNLSGNTIYF.

This rearrangement joins TRBV30 to TRBJ1-4; D is ambiguous. Looked up from germline, CDR1 is GTSNPN and CDR2 is SVGIG (reference sequence). This CDR3 contains 11 residues. Trimming shortened V by 2 bases and J by 17 bases, and 15 bases separated the two germline ends. The CDR3 is CAWSYGRPVFF. The CDR3 bases are TGTGCCTGGAGTTACGGACGCCCGGTTTTTTTT.

The CDR3 is CATSLPGTSGLRILTDTQYF. The CDR3 DNA reads TGTGCCACCAGCCTCCCCGGGACTAGCGGCCTGAGGATTTTGACAGATACGCAGTATTTT. This chain connects TRBV15 to TRBJ2-3; TRBD2 matches 11 bases. Germline V lookup: CDR1 LNHNV, CDR2 YYDKDF (reference sequence). The CDR3 covers 20 residues. With V trimmed by 5 bases and J by 3 bases, 19 bases remained unmatched.

The rearrangement joins TRBV6-4 to TRBJ1-2, with TRBD1 matching 8 bases. The CDR3 extends over 14 amino acids. Germline V gene lookup returns CDR1 MRHNA and CDR2 SNTAGT. V gave up 6 bases and J gave up 8 bases; unmatched junction bases: 11. Here the CDR3 DNA reads TGTGCCAGCAGGTTAGGACAGGGCAAAAAAGGCTACACCTTC. The encoded protein is CASRLGQGKKGYTF.

This clone was picked up one time. This chain connects TRBV27 to TRBJ1-1; weak D call: TRBD1 (6 bases). Germline lookup yields CDR1 MNHEY and CDR2 SMNVEV (reference sequence). CDR3 size: 17 residues. V was shortened by 0 bases and J by 5 bases, with 19 bases between the two germline ends. The CDR3 sequence is CASSLSGVAGARTEAFF. In DNA form, the CDR3 reads TGTGCCAGCAGTTTATCGGGAGTTGCGGGGGCGCGAACTGAAGCTTTCTTT.

The table lists this clone with a few counts. The chain combines TRBV4-3 with TRBJ2-5, with 15 bases lining up with TRBD2. This CDR3 is built from 17 residues. Germline V gene data show CDR1 as LGHNA and CDR2 as YSLEER. The ends lost 4 bases at V and 3 bases at J; junction bases unmatched: 6. CDR3 in DNA: TGCGCCAGCAGCCCTGGACTAGCGGGAGGGCCAGAAGAGACCCAGTACTTC. Translation: CASSPGLAGGPEETQYF.

The chain couples TRBV5-1 to TRBJ2-7, with D possibly being TRBD2 (6 bases). The length of the CDR3 is 14 residues. V gave up 4 bases and J gave up 4 bases, with 15 bases separating them. CDR1 and CDR2 (germline): SGHRS, YFSETQ. CDR3 DNA: TGCGCCAGCAGCGCTTCTAGCGTGGGTTACGAGCAGTACTTC. Its protein product is CASSASSVGYEQYF. Full variable domain (remainder filled in from reference TRBV5-1 and TRBJ2-7): KAGVTQTPRYLIKTRGQQVTLSCSPISGHRSVSWYQQTPGQGLQFLFEYFSETQRNKGNFPGRFSGRQFSNSRSEMNVSTLELGDSALYLCASSASSVGYEQYFGPGTRLTVT.

The chain links TRBV18 to TRBJ2-5, with a weak D call TRBD2 (5 bases). Germline lookup yields CDR1 KGHSH and CDR2 LQKENI. CDR3 length: 15 residues. Trimming left V 3 bases short and J 5 bases short, with 16 bases between. CDR3 DNA sequence: TGTGCCAGCTCACCGCTTAAAGGTGGGGAGGAGACCCAGTACTTC. This gives the protein CASSPLKGGEETQYF. Combining the CDR3 with reference TRBV18 and TRBJ2-5 gives the whole variable domain NAGVMQNPRHLVRRRGQEARLRCSPMKGHSHVYWYRQLPEEGLKFMVYLQKENIIDESGMPKERFSAEFPKEGPSILRIQQVVRGDSAAYFCASSPLKGGEETQYFGPGTRLLVL.

The chain carries TRBV6-4 and TRBJ1-1; TRBD1 might be the D (5 bases). Trimming left V 3 bases short and J 1 base short, with 18 bases between. From germline, CDR1 is MRHNA and CDR2 SNTAGT. The CDR3 sequence is 17 residues long. The CDR3 DNA sequence: TGTGCCAGCAGTGAATCGCCTATGATCAGGGCGAACACTGAAGCTTTCTTT. This encodes CASSESPMIRANTEAFF.

The genes are TRBV9 and TRBJ1-6; D is uncertain. The CDR3 totals 13 residues. Trimming cost V 3 bases and J 10 bases, with 11 bases left between them. CDR1 and CDR2 (germline): SGDLS, YYNGEE. CDR3 protein: CASSGEGRSPLHF. For the CDR3, the DNA is TGTGCCAGCAGCGGGGAAGGACGGTCACCCCTCCACTTT.

V usage is TRBV5-4 and J usage is TRBJ2-7; tentative D call: TRBD2 (5 bases). CDR3 length: 13 residues. With 2 bases removed from V and 1 base from J, the gap between germline ends came to 7 bases. Germline V gene lookup returns CDR1 SGHNT and CDR2 YYREEE (reference sequence). In nucleotides, the CDR3 is TGTGCCAGCAGCTTAGCGGCTTCCTACGAGCAGTACTTC. Translated, it gives CASSLAASYEQYF.

The V gene is TRBV7-8, the J gene TRBJ1-5; D is ambiguous. The CDR3 is made up of 14 amino acids. CDR1 is SGHVS, CDR2 FQNEAQ, per germline. The germline V and J ends were trimmed by 5 bases and 2 bases, with 10 bases remaining between them. The CDR3 nucleotides read TGTGCCAGCAGCCCGAGTCCAGGCAATCAGCCCCAGCATTTT. Amino acids: CASSPSPGNQPQHF.

J is TRBJ2-3 and V is TRBV28; tentatively, D is TRBD2 (6 bases). Germline CDR1 is MDHEN and CDR2 is SYDVKM. The V and J ends lost 5 bases and 5 bases respectively, with 14 bases between them. This CDR3 comprises 14 residues. The CDR3 DNA follows: TGTGCCAGCAGTCCGGGAGACACTATAGATACGCAGTATTTT. Its protein is CASSPGDTIDTQYF.

The chain recombines TRBV12-3 or TRBV12-4 with TRBJ1-2; D is uncertain. V was cut by 5 bases and J by 5 bases, with 9 bases left in between. This CDR3 spans 12 amino acids. In DNA form, the CDR3 reads TGTGCCAGCAGTCTGGTTCCTTATGGCTACACCTTC. It codes for CASSLVPYGYTF.

The V and J genes are TRBV12-5 and TRBJ2-3; 13 bases fit TRBD2. With V trimmed by 3 bases and J by 1 base, 16 bases remained unmatched. The CDR3 is made up of 21 amino acids. Germline values: CDR1 LGHNT, CDR2 FRNRAP. The CDR3: CASGLLIRGLAGEIGTDTQYF. CDR3 sequence (DNA): TGTGCTAGTGGTTTACTGATTCGCGGACTAGCGGGAGAGATCGGCACAGATACGCAGTATTTT.

This clone occurred once. The V call is TRBV30, the J call TRBJ1-1; TRBD1 matches at 8 bases. This CDR3 is built from 13 residues. Germline V gene data show CDR1 as GTSNPN and CDR2 as SVGIG (reference sequence). V dropped 4 bases and J dropped 3; count of bases not matched to a gene: 4. CDR3 sequence (DNA): TGTGCCTGGACCAGGACAGGGTACACTGAAGCTTTCTTT. Its protein is CAWTRTGYTEAFF.

The rearrangement links TRBV7-8 to TRBJ2-3; 9 bases align to TRBD2. V dropped 3 bases and J dropped 2; count of bases not matched to a gene: 3. Germline values: CDR1 SGHVS, CDR2 FQNEAQ. The CDR3 consists of 15 residues. Here the CDR3 reads CASSFGGRDTDTQYF. Here the CDR3 DNA reads TGTGCCAGCAGCTTTGGCGGGAGGGACACAGATACGCAGTATTTT. The full variable domain, completed using reference TRBV7-8 and TRBJ2-3, is GAGVSQSPRYKVAKRGQDVALRCDPISGHVSLFWYQQALGQGPEFLTYFQNEAQLDKSGLPSDRFFAERPEGSVSTLKIQRTQQEDSAVYLCASSFGGRDTDTQYFGPGTRLTVL.